The entry below gives a single TCR beta chain sequence along with its context. Which antigen it targets is not known. Germline is not matched at one junction end, which may reflect a read error. The treatment or condition tag for this specimen amounts to: about 20 received Ad26.COV2.S at low or high dose, single or two shots; about 5 received placebo; per-sample allocation not given. Repertoires of vaccine and placebo recipients were sequenced from samples collected on day 63 after the first injection. In Cohort 1b, roughly 26 adults aged 18-55 years were enrolled at a single site in Boston, USA, between 29 July and 7 August 2020. As a vaccine, Ad26.COV2.S was a replication-incompetent adenovirus type 26 vector that expressed a prefusion-stabilized SARS-CoV-2 spike protein derived from the original Wuhan strain. TCRbeta CDR3 regions were sequenced with the immunoSEQ Assay. After extraction, genomic DNA underwent amplification by bias-controlled multiplex PCR, followed by high-throughput sequencing. On the authors' methods: To quantify the absolute abundance of every unique TCRbeta CDR3 region, sequences were collapsed and filtered. T cell fraction was estimated by normalizing TCRbeta template counts to usable DNA, with usable DNA measured through amplification of reference genes found in all nucleated cells. Repertoire TCRs were annotated as SARS-CoV-2-specific when V gene, CDR3 amino acid sequence and J gene were exactly matched to a known reactive TCR set. MIRA supplied the reference SARS-CoV-2 TCR set, which was filtered for enrichment in COVID-19-positive ImmuneCODE repertoires so that public or cross-reactive TCRs were removed. Using the MIRA antigens, annotated TCRs were further analysed by specific ORF or by position within an ORF. Breadth was defined as annotated unique rearrangements over total unique productive rearrangements; depth was the summed frequency of those rearrangements. Two-sided Wilcoxon rank-sum tests were applied when comparing TCR breadth between groups. Sourced from immuneACCESS, this table was stored by TCRdb with only in-frame sequences that have V and J called. A share of the clones is absent; for the studies checked, an unresolved V gene accounts for under half, and the remainder has no known explanation. V, J and clone size were drawn from that table, and D and trimming were deduced from the DNA. A total of roughly 400,000 clones appear in this sample, 90% of them only once. The ten largest clonotypes hold around 4.5% of the sample.

The data derive from a study of Ad26.COV2.S vaccination and SARS-CoV-2 variants listed by TCRdb under 2021. Regarding the study in general: Donors in the vaccine arm were drawn from COV1001, a phase I-IIa trial of Ad26.COV2.S in healthy adults that was multicentre, randomized, double-blind and placebo-controlled. The specificity and breadth of SARS-CoV-2-reactive T cell receptors after Ad26.COV2.S vaccination were assessed by TCRbeta repertoire sequencing. Ad26.COV2.S was administered intramuscularly at 5 x 10^10 or 1 x 10^11 viral particles, either as a single shot or as two shots given 56 days apart. The TCR-sequenced set comprised approximately 32 samples: 19 Ad26.COV2.S vaccine recipients, 5 placebo recipients and 8 SARS-CoV-2 convalescent individuals. Trial participants were randomized into five groups of five, in which low-dose or high-dose Ad26.COV2.S was given once or twice, or placebo was given on both occasions. Blinding of investigators to trial group allocation was maintained during experiments and outcome assessment. General findings and caveats noted by the study authors: After vaccination, substantial breadth of spike-specific CD8+ and CD4+ T cell responses was reported. The study was not powered for comparison of responses between vaccine doses or regimens. Ad26.COV2.S recipients had higher spike-specific TCR breadth than placebo recipients (P = 0.0014). The authors noted that the TCR breadth and depth analyses may have underestimated total T cell responses. Vaccine and placebo recipients had comparable non-spike TCR breadth, which fits with the vaccine containing only spike.

There are 16 amino acids in the CDR3, from cysteine to phenylalanine inclusive. The only DNA kept is the CDR3, 48 bases in frame from the first base. Reading the germline V gene gives CDR1 MDHEN and CDR2 SYDVKM. The sample here was peripheral blood, taken in a trial of Ad26.COV2.S vaccine versus placebo. The rearranged chain carries TRBV28 and TRBJ2-7; the D call is tentative, TRBD1 or TRBD2, as each matches 5 bases. This clonotype was sampled from a person aged 18-60 years who received the Ad26.COV2.S COVID-19 vaccine or a placebo. The CDR3 amino acid sequence is: CARSLVRGAGTYEQYF. The nucleotide sequence reads TGTGCCCGCAGTTTGGTTCGTGGGGCGGGTACCTACGAGCAGTACTTC.